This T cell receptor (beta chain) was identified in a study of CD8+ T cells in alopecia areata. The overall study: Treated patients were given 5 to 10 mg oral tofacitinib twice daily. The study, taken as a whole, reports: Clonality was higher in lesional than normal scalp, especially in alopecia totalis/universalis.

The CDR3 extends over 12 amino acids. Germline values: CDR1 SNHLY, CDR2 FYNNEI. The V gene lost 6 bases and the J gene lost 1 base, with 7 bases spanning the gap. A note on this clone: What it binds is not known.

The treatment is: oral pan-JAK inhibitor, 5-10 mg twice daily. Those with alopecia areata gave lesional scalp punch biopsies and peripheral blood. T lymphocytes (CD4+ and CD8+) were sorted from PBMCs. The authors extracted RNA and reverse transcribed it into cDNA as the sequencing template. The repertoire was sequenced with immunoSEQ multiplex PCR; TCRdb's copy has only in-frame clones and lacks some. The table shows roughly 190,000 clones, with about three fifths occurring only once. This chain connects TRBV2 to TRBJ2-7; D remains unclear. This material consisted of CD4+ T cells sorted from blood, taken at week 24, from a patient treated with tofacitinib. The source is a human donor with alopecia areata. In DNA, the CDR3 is TGTGCCAGCAGCGCTGGGTCCTACGAGCAGTACTTC. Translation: CASSAGSYEQYF. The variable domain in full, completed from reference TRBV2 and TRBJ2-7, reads EPEVTQTPSHQVTQMGQEVILRCVPISNHLYFYWYRQILGQKVEFLVSFYNNEISEKSEIFDDQFSVERPDGSNFTLKIRSTKLEDSAMYFCASSAGSYEQYFGPGTRLTVT.